Only a few counts were recorded for the clone carrying this T cell receptor beta chain. The sample is drawn from a study of T-cell reconstitution after alpha-beta-depleted transplantation in children. Preparation of the TCRbeta library involved a method that used unique molecular identifiers. TCRdb redid the calling of the PCR reads with MiXCR, one entry per CDR3 protein. The data hold about 350,000 distinct CDR3 sequences, with about an eighth observed a single time. With V trimmed by 6 bases and J by 13 bases, 12 bases remained unmatched. The CDR3 has 13 amino acids. Per germline, CDR1 LNHDA and CDR2 SQIVND (reference sequence).

The V call is TRBV19, the J call TRBJ1-1, with TRBD1 matching over 9 bases. The clonotype originates from a human donor who donated a stem cell graft to a child with Fanconi anemia. The specimen was PBMCs, collected from the stem cell graft. CDR3 amino acids: CASRPAGQGVGFF. Here the CDR3 DNA reads TGTGCCAGTAGACCCGCGGGACAGGGCGTGGGTTTCTTT.